This T cell receptor beta chain was documented in a study of T-cell memory formation after mild COVID-19. About the research overall: Largely, the TCR clusters proved donor specific. Study results and caveats: Certain responding clones were present in pre-infection memory, suggesting participation of cross-reactive memory. Mostly located in CM and EM were contracting CD4+ clones, with contracting CD8+ clones located in EMRA.

MiXCR, applied by TCRdb to the 5' RACE reads, yields one record per CDR3 protein. Of just under 150,000 distinct CDR3 sequences in the sample, 5.5% to 7% are singletons; the top ten hold 2% to 2.5%. This clonotype showed up many times. The antigen is not known. The sequenced sample was PBMCs or a T cell subset sorted from them (not recorded which). The clonotype comes from an adult woman who had mild COVID-19 (a few samples of this study predate the infection). Cell type and time point are not known.

The CDR3 is CAISETGDTDTQYF. The CDR3 bases are TGTGCCATCAGTGAGACCGGGGACACAGATACGCAGTATTTT. J is TRBJ2-3 and V is TRBV10-3; D possibly corresponds to TRBD2 (5 bases). This CDR3 has 14 residues. Germline V gene sequence: CDR1 ENHRY, CDR2 SYGVKD. The V end was cut by 2 bases, the J end by 2 bases, with 8 bases between.